Listed below are T cell receptor beta chains from one sample, sequenced in a study of T cells in Graves' hyperthyroidism and ophthalmopathy. TCRdb reanalysed the multiplex PCR reads using MiXCR and keeps one entry per CDR3 protein. The table lists hundreds of thousands of distinct CDR3 sequences, around a sixth of them singletons. Sequenced material: blood. The receptors were gathered from a woman in her forties or fifties with Graves' hyperthyroidism that later progressed to Graves' ophthalmopathy. Both conserved end residues are part of each CDR3. Where a row states a size, it is once, few, many or the class of an expanded clone; other rows omit it.

J gene,V gene,clone size,CDR3 protein
TRBJ1-2,TRBV11-1,many,CASSFRGYGYTF
TRBJ2-3,TRBV12-3/TRBV12-4,-,CASSFPGQGASLGTDTQYF
TRBJ1-1,TRBV7-2,-,CASSLDIGVRLTEAFF
TRBJ1-2,TRBV20-1,-,CSARALDSNYGYTF
TRBJ2-1,TRBV9,few,CASTQPGINNEQFF
TRBJ1-6,TRBV12-3/TRBV12-4,few,CASSLDRGLYNSPLHF
TRBJ1-1,TRBV29-1,-,CSVAQFTEAFF
TRBJ1-6,TRBV18,-,CASSPERGGNSPLHF
TRBJ1-6,TRBV3-1,few,CASSSQTTGVTSPLHF
TRBJ2-2,TRBV30,many,CAFRDWNTGELFF
TRBJ1-1,TRBV5-1,-,CASSQLTGTGGEAFF
TRBJ1-2,TRBV19,few,CASSPGLWGYTF
TRBJ2-3,TRBV10-3,-,CATALTGRDTQYF
TRBJ1-6,TRBV5-1,-,CASSFTGKDNSPLHF
TRBJ2-1,TRBV29-1,-,CSVEGDYNEQFF
TRBJ1-5,TRBV19,-,CASSIDWQQPQHF
TRBJ2-3,TRBV10-3,few,CAISDPDRTSTDTQYF
TRBJ1-6,TRBV19,-,CASSNTGNSNSPLHF
TRBJ1-5,TRBV2,-,CASSEELSNQPQHF
TRBJ2-5,TRBV20-1,-,CSALSVGGAQETQYF
TRBJ1-1,TRBV20-1,-,CSARAYPGGVNTEAFF
TRBJ2-1,TRBV20-1,few,CSAILAGSSYNEQFF
TRBJ2-1,TRBV6-1,-,CASSESGGFSPIQYNEQFF
TRBJ2-5,TRBV12-3/TRBV12-4,many,CASSLLGGETQYF
TRBJ2-7,TRBV6-1,few,CASRRPGPTSYEQYF
TRBJ2-1,TRBV18,many,CASSPRDSYNEQFF
TRBJ1-2,TRBV15,-,CATSNRRDILDSNYGYTF
TRBJ1-3,TRBV9,few,CASSAQGGGNTIYF
TRBJ1-4,TRBV5-1,-,CANSLDGRAEKLFF
TRBJ2-7,TRBV6-5,-,CASSYGLGGLYEQYF
TRBJ1-1,TRBV11-2,many,CASSLTFQGKHTEAFF
TRBJ1-5,TRBV6-5,-,CASSYLGTEGNQPQHF
TRBJ1-1,TRBV20-1,-,CSAQSGQGGTEAFF
TRBJ1-5,TRBV6-1,few,CASGVGYGHGQPQHF
TRBJ2-1,TRBV12-3/TRBV12-4,many,CASTERGGRDEQFF
TRBJ1-1,TRBV29-1,few,CSVAPDRANTEAFF
TRBJ1-6,TRBV6-6,-,CASSYSSPSGGSNSPLHF
TRBJ1-2,TRBV18,many,CASSTGDGYTF
TRBJ2-1,TRBV9,few,CASSVSADYSYNEQFF
TRBJ2-5,TRBV2,few,CASNMLGAQETQYF
TRBJ2-7,TRBV12-5,few,CASGRQGPYEQYF
TRBJ1-6,TRBV9,few,CASSVVETGHLGGALHF
TRBJ1-5,TRBV6-1,-,CASSLSGDGYQPQHF
TRBJ2-1,TRBV11-3,many,CASSRYGQGDKDEQFF
TRBJ1-2,TRBV14,few,CASSQDSRRSYGYTF
TRBJ2-5,TRBV5-8,-,CASQQVQETQYF
TRBJ2-1,TRBV14,few,CASSHSGTGLYNEQFF
TRBJ2-1,TRBV3-1,many,CASSQVWRGANNEQFF
TRBJ2-3,TRBV6-1,-,CASRYIQGAEYSTDTQYF
TRBJ2-7,TRBV20-1,many,CSARVAYLRAYEQYF
TRBJ2-1,TRBV30,few,CAWGTSLVEQFF
TRBJ2-7,TRBV5-1,-,CASSLPGQASYEQYF
TRBJ1-1,TRBV3-1,few,CASSQGPDMTEAFF
TRBJ1-5,TRBV4-1,once,CASSQEPGIVNQPQHF
TRBJ2-7,TRBV2,-,CASSEFYQQYF
TRBJ2-1,TRBV7-8,-,CASSLGDRVDEQFF
TRBJ1-5,TRBV11-2,-,CASSFGQTNQPRHF
TRBJ2-5,TRBV11-1,many,CASVVGETQYF
TRBJ1-6,TRBV27,many,CASSQDIYSSYNSPLHF